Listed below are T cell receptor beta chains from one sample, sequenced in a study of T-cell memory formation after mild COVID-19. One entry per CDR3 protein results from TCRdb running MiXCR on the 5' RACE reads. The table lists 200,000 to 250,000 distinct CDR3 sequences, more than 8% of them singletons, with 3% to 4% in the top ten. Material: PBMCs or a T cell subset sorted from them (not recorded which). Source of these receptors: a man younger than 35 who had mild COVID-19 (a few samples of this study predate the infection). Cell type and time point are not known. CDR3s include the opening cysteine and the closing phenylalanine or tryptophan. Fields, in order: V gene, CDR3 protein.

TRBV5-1,CASSLPAGGFNSYNEQFF
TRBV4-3,CASSQDTAGATDTQYF
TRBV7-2,CASSFAGASNSPLHF
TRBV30,CAWDPRQGGYTF
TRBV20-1,CSARGLAIGELFF
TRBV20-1,CSASGGVQYF
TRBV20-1,CSAPRTVGEETQYF
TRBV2,CASSGDSNYGYTF
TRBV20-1,CSARDRMVGGGSPLHF
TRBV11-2,CASSLAWAETQYF
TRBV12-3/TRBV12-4,CASSTMDLYSNQPQHF
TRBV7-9,CASSPYTGRDTEAFF
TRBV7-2,CASSPDPGYEKLFF
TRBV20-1,CSAPALGIGNEQFF
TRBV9,CASSVPGDRGTQYF
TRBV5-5,CASSWTGEETQYF
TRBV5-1,CASSSERGVRDEQFF
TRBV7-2,CASSSIVSEAFF
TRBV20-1,CSARTSGGADEQFF
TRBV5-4,CASSLGGGTEAFF
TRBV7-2,CASSLDIGGFYGYTF
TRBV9,CASSVRDEETQYF
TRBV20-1,CSARDRGNTIYF
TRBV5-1,CASKGSLGNSPLHF
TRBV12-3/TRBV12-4,CASRPGQGSGYTF
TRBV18,CASSPRQGWTSGEQFF
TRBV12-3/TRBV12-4,CASSLRGSAYEQYF
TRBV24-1,CATSDLDFGGTDTQYF
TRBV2,CASRGTSGGRRETQYF
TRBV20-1,CSARDNSLGTVGSQPQHF
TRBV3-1,CASSPGGLPSYNEQFF
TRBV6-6,CASSSRQRATIQPQHF
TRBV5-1,CASSLGARSDTQYF
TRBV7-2,CASSPHQETQYF
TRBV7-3,CASSAHGARETQYF
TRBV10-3,CAISDPTSGENNEQFF
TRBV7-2,CASNGGQGRTDTQYF
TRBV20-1,CSARQDDQETQYF
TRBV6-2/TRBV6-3,CASSPLDVLANTGELFF
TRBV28,CASSPGQGIYGYTF
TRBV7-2,CASSLGPSNEKLFF
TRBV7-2,CASSPSRWYNEQFF
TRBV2,CASTRETGSPLHF
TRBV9,CASSVATGTSGYEQYF
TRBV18,CASSPKKPYHGQPQHF
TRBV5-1,CASSLGDRGKAFF
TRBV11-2,CASSSGQLMNTEAFF
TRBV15,CATSRGQGFQETQYF
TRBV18,CASSPRAAANTGELFF
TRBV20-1,CSARAGAVYNEQFF
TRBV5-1,CASSTWDRGDNDNEQFF
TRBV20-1,CSARAGTGRDEQFF
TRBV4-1,CASSQERLYRRGNTEAFF
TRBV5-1,CASSSTGFQETQYF
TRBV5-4,CASSGQNTGELFF
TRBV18,CASSPATGGYEQYF
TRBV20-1,CSARPGTGSYGYTF
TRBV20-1,CSTQENTEAFF